This T cell receptor beta chain was profiled in a study of OX40 agonist ivuxolimab in advanced cancers. Study-wide results and caveats: Normalized T-cell clonal expansion was also low in a subset of nonresponders.

In regard to this clone: As yet, its antigen is unknown.

The CDR3 has 11 residues. Trimming took off 6 bases at V and 8 bases at J, with 7 bases between the two ends. Germline V gene lookup returns CDR1 MNHEY and CDR2 SVGAGI. Repertoires were generated with immunoSEQ multiplex PCR, while TCRdb's copy carries only in-frame clones and drops some. The repertoire has approximately 65,000 clones, about 89% of them found once; the top ten carry roughly 0.99%. The rearrangement uses TRBV6-5 and TRBJ2-2, with D uncertain. Material: CD4+ or CD8+ T cells sorted from blood, obtained in a trial of the OX40 agonist ivuxolimab. This sequence originates from an adult with an advanced solid tumor such as melanoma, head and neck, liver or kidney cancer. In nucleotides, the CDR3 is TGTGCCAGCAGAGAAGGGGGGGAGCTGTTTTTT. It specifies CASREGGELFF.